This TCR beta chain was obtained from a study of blood T cell repertoires in COVID-19. Overall study: COVID-19 samples, acute and convalescent, were from the United States, Italy and Spain. Sources were T cells, B-cell-depleted T cells, or PBMCs; the material itself was cDNA or gDNA.

Germline V gene data show CDR1 as SGHVS and CDR2 as FQNEAQ. CDR3 length equals 15 residues. J gave up 1 base and V 5 bases, and 5 bases lay outside the gene matches. A few counts support this clone. In the original workflow: Counts of nucleated cells, estimated from reference gene primer amplification, were obtained. Sequencing used immunoSEQ multiplex PCR; TCRdb keeps in-frame clones, though not all of them. V and J calls and clone size are given by that table; D and trimming were obtained from the DNA. The sample shows about 110,000 clones, over 75% of them seen only once. The sequenced sample consisted of peripheral blood. The clonotype was recovered from a woman aged 80 or over with active or convalescent COVID-19. The genes are TRBV7-8 and TRBJ1-5, with TRBD1 matching over 7 bases. The CDR3 region is CASSLDRISNQPQHF. The DNA of the CDR3 is TGTGCCAGCAGCCTGGACAGGATAAGCAATCAGCCCCAGCATTTT.